These 24 T cell receptor beta chains originate from one sample sequenced in a study of CD8 T cells in ankylosing spondylitis (dated by TCRdb to about 2017). Receptor amplification or capture employed 5' RACE. The listed sequencing device is Illumina HiSeq 2500. TCRdb's own reprocessing of the public reads used fastp at Q25 and MiXCR and kept productive beta chains. Rows are combined by CDR3 protein, so each entry shows the most common genes and DNA. The sample table contains nearly 250,000 distinct CDR3 sequences; only one count was recorded for roughly 32% of them. The leading ten clones occupy around 4.4% of the sample. What was sequenced was blood, either unsorted or a sorted T cell fraction (not recorded which). Receptors were obtained from a male donor with ankylosing spondylitis or in good health (not recorded which).

Only a few counts were recorded for this clonotype. This chain joins TRBV20-1 and TRBJ2-2; possible D gene TRBD1, 6 bases. The germline V gene encodes CDR1 DFQATT and CDR2 SNEGSKA (reference sequence). V was cut by 5 bases and J by 6 bases, with 16 bases left in between. The CDR3 has 14 amino acids. The DNA for the CDR3 is TGCAGTGCTCCACCAGACAGGAATGCCGGGGAGCTGTTTTTT. Translating gives CSAPPDRNAGELFF.

This chain connects TRBV11-2 to TRBJ2-1; tentatively, D is TRBD1 or TRBD2 (5 bases each). V was trimmed by 5 bases and J by 7 bases, leaving 18 bases between them. Per germline, CDR1 SGHAT and CDR2 FQNNGV. This CDR3 spans 15 amino acids. The CDR3 DNA reads as TGTGCCAGCAGCCCAGCCGGGACCTGGGGGAATGAGCAGTTCTTC. Protein product: CASSPAGTWGNEQFF.

Comments on this clonotype: A read error may produce the germline difference seen at one junction end. This chain joins TRBV29-1 and TRBJ2-1, with D uncertain. Per the germline V gene, CDR1 is SQVTM and CDR2 is ANQGSEA. The CDR3 extends over 14 amino acids. CDR3: CSVEGRRSSNEQFF. The CDR3 nucleotides read TGCAGCGTTGAAGGGCGAAGGTCCTCCAATGAGCAGTTCTTC.

This sequence joins TRBV5-1 and TRBJ2-1; no reliable D call. CDR1 and CDR2 from the germline V gene are SGHRS and YFSETQ. There are 18 residues in the CDR3. V gave up 4 bases and J gave up 0 bases, with 20 bases separating them. The CDR3 loop is CASSPDRTDYRSYNEQFF. In DNA form, the CDR3 reads TGCGCCAGCAGCCCGGATCGCACAGATTACCGCTCCTACAATGAGCAGTTCTTC.

The rearrangement links TRBV29-1 to TRBJ1-1; D is uncertain. The V and J ends lost 6 bases and 0 bases respectively, with 5 bases between them. Germline lookup yields CDR1 SQVTM and CDR2 ANQGSEA. This CDR3 contains 11 residues. CDR3 in amino acids: CSVYMNTEAFF. CDR3 nucleotides: TGCAGCGTCTACATGAACACTGAAGCTTTCTTT.

This clonotype was picked up one time. In DNA form, the CDR3 reads TGTGCCAGCAGCTCCGAAGGACAGGGCCTCGCAACTAATGAAAAACTGTTTTTT. Amino acids: CASSSEGQGLATNEKLFF. This chain uses TRBV11-1 with TRBJ1-4, with 8 positions matching TRBD1. The CDR3 is 18 amino acids. With 4 bases clipped from V and 0 bases from J, the junction kept 10 bases outside the gene matches. Germline V gene sequence: CDR1 SGHAT, CDR2 FQDESV (reference sequence).

This clonotype has only a few counts. The chain carries TRBV11-2 and TRBJ2-3; a possible D gene is TRBD2 (7 bases). This CDR3 comprises 14 residues. Germline values: CDR1 SGHAT, CDR2 FQNNGV. Trimming removed 1 base from V and 6 bases from J, with 11 bases in between. The CDR3 DNA follows: TGTGCCAGCAGCTTAGGGGGGGGCGGTGATACGCAGTATTTT. Translated, it gives CASSLGGGGDTQYF.

In its sample, this clonotype was seen a few times. This chain uses TRBV5-1 with TRBJ2-1; 10 bases line up with TRBD1. CDR3 size: 15 residues. Germline CDR1 is SGHRS and CDR2 is YFSETQ. Losses at the gene ends were 8 bases for V and 6 bases for J; bases not matched to a gene: 11. As DNA, the CDR3 is TGCGCCAGTAGTACCCGGGACAGGGGAATCAATGAGCAGTTCTTC. Protein product: CASSTRDRGINEQFF.

The rearrangement uses TRBV29-1 and TRBJ2-7; maybe TRBD1 (5 bases). Trimming took off 0 bases at V and 1 base at J, with 13 bases between the two ends. The germline gives CDR1 SQVTM, CDR2 ANQGSEA. The CDR3 covers 15 residues. The CDR3 sequence: CSVEERATGSYEQYF. CDR3 in DNA: TGCAGCGTTGAAGAACGAGCCACAGGATCCTACGAGCAGTACTTC.

The chain recombines TRBV12-3 or TRBV12-4 with TRBJ2-6; tentatively, D is TRBD1 (6 bases). V was shortened by 6 bases and J by 0 bases, with 18 bases between the two germline ends. The CDR3 loop spans 18 amino acids. CDR3 amino acids: CASRGAPGHPSGANVLTF. The CDR3 DNA sequence: TGTGCCAGCAGGGGGGCCCCGGGACACCCCTCTGGGGCCAACGTCCTGACTTTC.

This clonotype appeared a few times. The chain recombines TRBV6-4 with TRBJ2-3, with TRBD2 as a possible D gene (6 bases). The CDR3 is 15 residues long. Germline CDR1 is MRHNA and CDR2 is SNTAGT. Deletions cut 6 bases from V and 2 bases from J, with 15 bases between. The CDR3 protein is CASSLSAGFTDTQYF. The CDR3 DNA sequence: TGTGCCAGCAGCCTGTCGGCGGGATTCACAGATACGCAGTATTTT.

The chain links TRBV29-1 to TRBJ2-1; 14 nucleotides agree with TRBD2. The CDR3 runs to 19 residues. The germline V gene has CDR1 SQVTM and CDR2 ANQGSEA. Trimming at V came to 5 bases and at J to 0 bases, leaving 12 bases not matched to a gene. CDR3 DNA sequence: TGCAGCGTTCACCCCGGACTAGCGGGGGGCTGGAGCTCCTACAATGAGCAGTTCTTC. It codes for CSVHPGLAGGWSSYNEQFF.

This clonotype was seen a handful of times. V is TRBV20-1 and J is TRBJ1-1; D possibly corresponds to TRBD1 (6 bases). V was pared by 5 bases and J by 1 base, with 14 bases between. From germline, CDR1 is DFQATT and CDR2 SNEGSKA (reference sequence). This CDR3 has 14 residues. This CDR3 reads CSAPLPGQNTEAFF. CDR3 coding DNA: TGCAGTGCTCCACTTCCGGGACAGAACACTGAAGCTTTCTTT.

This chain connects TRBV20-1 to TRBJ2-3; D tentatively fits TRBD1 or TRBD2 (6 bases each). There are 17 residues in the CDR3. Germline CDR1 is DFQATT and CDR2 is SNEGSKA (reference sequence). The V end lost 6 bases, the J end lost 3 bases, and 25 bases lay between the germline ends. In DNA, the CDR3 is TGCAGTGCCCCGGTTAGTCCACGGGGGCAGAAGACAGATACGCAGTATTTT. Amino acids: CSAPVSPRGQKTDTQYF.

This clonotype was seen more than once but under ten times. The chain uses TRBV20-1 and TRBJ2-5, with D unclear. Germline V gene sequence: CDR1 DFQATT, CDR2 SNEGSKA (reference sequence). V was pared by 0 bases and J by 5 bases, with 10 bases between. The CDR3 sequence is 13 residues long. CDR3 in DNA: TGCAGTGCTAGAGATTGGGTCGGGGAGACCCAGTACTTC. It yields the protein CSARDWVGETQYF.

The V gene is TRBV5-1, the J gene TRBJ1-6, with D possibly TRBD1 on 5 matching bases. Germline CDR1 and CDR2: SGHRS and YFSETQ. This CDR3 is built from 13 residues. The V end lost 9 bases, the J end lost 11 bases, and 18 bases lay between the germline ends. The CDR3 DNA follows: TGCGCCACCATCGCTCCAGGGTACCCACCCCTCCACTTT. It is translated as CATIAPGYPPLHF. Supplemented by reference TRBV5-1 and TRBJ1-6, the full variable domain reads KAGVTQTPRYLIKTRGQQVTLSCSPISGHRSVSWYQQTPGQGLQFLFEYFSETQRNKGNFPGRFSGRQFSNSRSEMNVSTLELGDSALYLCATIAPGYPPLHFGNGTRLTVT.

The chain has TRBV24-1 and TRBJ2-7, with D perhaps TRBD1 (5 bases). The CDR3 loop spans 12 amino acids. The ends were cut back, 5 bases at V and 3 bases at J, with 7 bases in the middle. Germline CDR1 and CDR2: KGHDR and SFDVKD. DNA for the CDR3: TGTGCCACCAGTGCGCAGGGCTACGAGCAGTACTTC. It translates to CATSAQGYEQYF.

The chain couples TRBV20-1 to TRBJ2-1; D uncertain. V lost 2 bases, J lost 0 bases, and 8 bases lay in between. This CDR3 is 14 amino acids long. Germline CDR1 reads DFQATT; CDR2 reads SNEGSKA (reference sequence). CDR3 DNA: TGCAGTGCTAGAAGGGCGAGCTCCTACAATGAGCAGTTCTTC. Translated, it gives CSARRASSYNEQFF.

The chain combines TRBV9 with TRBJ2-1; D gene unclear. Trimming removed 2 bases from V and 4 bases from J, with 7 bases in between. This CDR3 is built from 13 residues. From germline, CDR1 is SGDLS and CDR2 YYNGEE. CDR3 residues: CASSVGRYNEQFF. CDR3 nucleotides: TGTGCCAGCAGCGTCGGAAGATACAATGAGCAGTTCTTC.

The chain employs TRBV30 and TRBJ2-3, with 7 bases matching TRBD1. V shed 0 bases, J shed 3 bases, and the junction held 6 bases outside the gene matches. CDR3 length: 15 amino acids. From germline, CDR1 is GTSNPN and CDR2 SVGIG (reference sequence). CDR3 sequence reads: CAWSVGTVDTDTQYF. CDR3 coding DNA: TGTGCCTGGAGTGTAGGGACAGTAGATACAGATACGCAGTATTTT.

This clonotype was seen only once. The J gene is TRBJ2-7, the V gene TRBV5-6; TRBD1 matches at 8 bases. The V segment lost 4 bases and the J segment 5 bases; nucleotides outside the gene matches: 11. The CDR3 is 15 amino acids. Germline V gene lookup returns CDR1 SGHDT and CDR2 YYEEEE. The CDR3 spells CASSLPYDRGHEQYF. DNA of the CDR3: TGTGCCAGCAGCCTGCCGTATGACAGGGGCCACGAGCAGTACTTC.

V and J are TRBV7-2 and TRBJ2-1, with D perhaps TRBD2 (5 bases). From germline, CDR1 is SGHTA and CDR2 FQGNSA. V was clipped by 3 bases and J by 0 bases, with 15 bases between them. The CDR3 sequence is 17 residues long. CDR3 loop: CASSFPDFQSSYNEQFF. The CDR3 coding sequence is TGTGCCAGCAGCTTTCCGGACTTCCAGAGCTCCTACAATGAGCAGTTCTTC.

J is TRBJ2-3 and V is TRBV7-6; the D is unclear. The CDR3 runs 14 residues. Germline values: CDR1 SGHVS, CDR2 FNYEAQ. Trimming took 1 base from V and 6 from J, leaving 11 bases between them. The CDR3 is CASSLDPGSDTQYF. The CDR3, as DNA: TGTGCCAGCAGCTTAGACCCCGGATCGGATACGCAGTATTTT.

The rearrangement links TRBV2 to TRBJ2-1; no reliable D call. The CDR3 runs 15 residues. Germline V gene data show CDR1 as SNHLY and CDR2 as FYNNEI. Trimming removed 6 bases from V and 0 bases from J, with 12 bases in between. The CDR3 protein is CASSGLQSSYNEQFF. CDR3 nucleotides: TGTGCCAGCAGCGGCCTACAGAGCTCCTACAATGAGCAGTTCTTC.